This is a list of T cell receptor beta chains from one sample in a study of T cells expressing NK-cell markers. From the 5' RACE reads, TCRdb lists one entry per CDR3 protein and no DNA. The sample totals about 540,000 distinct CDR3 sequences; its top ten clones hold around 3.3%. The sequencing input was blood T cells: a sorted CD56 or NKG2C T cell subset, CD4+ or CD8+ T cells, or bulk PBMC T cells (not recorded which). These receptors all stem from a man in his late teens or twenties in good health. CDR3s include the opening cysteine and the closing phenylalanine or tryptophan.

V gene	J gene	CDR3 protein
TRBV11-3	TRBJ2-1	CASSLDPGVSRGNEQFF
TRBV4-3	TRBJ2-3	CASSQDVGVDTQYF
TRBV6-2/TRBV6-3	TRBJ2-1	CASTNGANNEQFF
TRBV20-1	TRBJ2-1	CSAPPGQALYNEQFF
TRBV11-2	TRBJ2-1	CASSPGRGSSYNEQFF
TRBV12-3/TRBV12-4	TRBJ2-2	CASSPDSRGELFF
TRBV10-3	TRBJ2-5	CATKGATGGETQYF
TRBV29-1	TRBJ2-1	CSVREGGVGANEQFF
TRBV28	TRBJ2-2	CASSFQGDTGELFF
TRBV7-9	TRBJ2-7	CASSSGQVGQYF
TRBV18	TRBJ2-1	CASSPPSGFEQFF
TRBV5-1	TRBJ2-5	CASSVPSGVWGETQYF
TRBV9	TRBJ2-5	CASGSENQETQYF
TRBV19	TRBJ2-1	CASSIGPGGPYNEQFF
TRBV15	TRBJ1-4	CATSRVRPEKLFF
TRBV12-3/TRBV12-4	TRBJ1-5	CASSSGQGWNNQPQHF
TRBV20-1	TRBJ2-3	CSAPTISTDTQYF
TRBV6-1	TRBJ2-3	CASRGLATPDTQYF
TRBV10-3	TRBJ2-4	CAISDGTQEAKNIQYF
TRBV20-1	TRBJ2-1	CSANGIGGEQFF
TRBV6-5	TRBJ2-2	CASSYSPGFDTGELFF
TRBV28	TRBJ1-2	CASSLKRTLNYGYTF
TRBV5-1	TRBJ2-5	CASSSVTLAGRQETQYF
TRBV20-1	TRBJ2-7	CSAPPSVASYEQYF
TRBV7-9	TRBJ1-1	CASSLEWEAFF
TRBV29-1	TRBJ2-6	CSVASFGNSGANVLTF
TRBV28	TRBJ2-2	CATGKDSTGELFF
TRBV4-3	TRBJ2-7	CASSQVLGDYEQYF